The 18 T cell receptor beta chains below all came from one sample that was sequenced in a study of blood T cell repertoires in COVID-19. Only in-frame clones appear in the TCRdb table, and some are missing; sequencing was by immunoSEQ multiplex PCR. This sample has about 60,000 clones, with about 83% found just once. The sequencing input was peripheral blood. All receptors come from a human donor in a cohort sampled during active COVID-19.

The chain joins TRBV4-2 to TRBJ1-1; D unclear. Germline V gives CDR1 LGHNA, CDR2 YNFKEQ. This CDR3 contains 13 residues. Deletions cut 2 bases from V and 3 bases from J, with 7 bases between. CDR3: CASSQRRDTEAFF. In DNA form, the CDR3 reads TGTGCCAGCAGCCAACGCCGAGACACTGAAGCTTTCTTT.

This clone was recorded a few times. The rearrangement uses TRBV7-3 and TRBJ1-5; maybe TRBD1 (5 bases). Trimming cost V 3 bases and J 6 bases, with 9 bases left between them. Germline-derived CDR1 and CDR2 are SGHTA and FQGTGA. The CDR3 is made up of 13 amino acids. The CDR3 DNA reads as TGTGCCAGCAGCTTGACAGATCGTCAGCCCCAGCATTTT. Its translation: CASSLTDRQPQHF.

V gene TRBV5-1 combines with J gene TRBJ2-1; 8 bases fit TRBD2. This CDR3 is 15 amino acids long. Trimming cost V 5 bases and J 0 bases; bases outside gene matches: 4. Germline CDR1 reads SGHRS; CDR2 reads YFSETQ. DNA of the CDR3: TGCGCCAGCAGTCCCAGCGGGGGCTCCTACAATGAGCAGTTCTTC. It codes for CASSPSGGSYNEQFF.

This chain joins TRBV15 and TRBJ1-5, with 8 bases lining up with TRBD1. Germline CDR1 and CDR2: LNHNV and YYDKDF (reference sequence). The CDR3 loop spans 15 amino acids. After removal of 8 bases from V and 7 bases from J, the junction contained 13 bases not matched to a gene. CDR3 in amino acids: CATSADRGQGQPQHF. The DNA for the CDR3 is TGTGCCACCTCAGCAGACAGGGGACAAGGCCAGCCCCAGCATTTT.

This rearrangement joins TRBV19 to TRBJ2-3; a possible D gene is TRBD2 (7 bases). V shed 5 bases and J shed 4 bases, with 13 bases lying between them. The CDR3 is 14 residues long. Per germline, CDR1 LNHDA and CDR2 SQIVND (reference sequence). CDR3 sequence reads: CASSAPGGADTQYF. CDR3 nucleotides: TGTGCCAGTAGTGCCCCGGGGGGCGCAGATACGCAGTATTTT.

The DNA for the CDR3 is TGTGCCAGCAGACCGGGCTATAATTCACCCCTCCACTTT. Residues: CASRPGYNSPLHF. The chain uses TRBV27 and TRBJ1-6, with no clear D. CDR1 is MNHEY, CDR2 SMNVEV, per germline (reference sequence). V was clipped by 6 bases and J by 3 bases, with 6 bases between them. This CDR3 contains 13 residues.

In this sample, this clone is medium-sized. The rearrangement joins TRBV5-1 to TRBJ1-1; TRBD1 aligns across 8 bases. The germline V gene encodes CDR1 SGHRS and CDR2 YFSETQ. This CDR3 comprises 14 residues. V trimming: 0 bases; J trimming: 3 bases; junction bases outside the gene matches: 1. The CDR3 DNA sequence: TGCGCCAGCAGCTTGGACAGGGGGGACACTGAAGCTTTCTTT. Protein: CASSLDRGDTEAFF.

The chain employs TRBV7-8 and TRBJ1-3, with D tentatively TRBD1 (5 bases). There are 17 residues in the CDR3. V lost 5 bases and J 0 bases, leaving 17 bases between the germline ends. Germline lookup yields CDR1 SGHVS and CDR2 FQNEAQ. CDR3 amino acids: CASSQARGGFSGNTIYF. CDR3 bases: TGTGCCAGCAGCCAGGCCCGGGGGGGGTTCTCTGGAAACACCATATATTTT. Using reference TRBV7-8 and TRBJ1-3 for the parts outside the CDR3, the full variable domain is GAGVSQSPRYKVAKRGQDVALRCDPISGHVSLFWYQQALGQGPEFLTYFQNEAQLDKSGLPSDRFFAERPEGSVSTLKIQRTQQEDSAVYLCASSQARGGFSGNTIYFGEGSWLTVV.

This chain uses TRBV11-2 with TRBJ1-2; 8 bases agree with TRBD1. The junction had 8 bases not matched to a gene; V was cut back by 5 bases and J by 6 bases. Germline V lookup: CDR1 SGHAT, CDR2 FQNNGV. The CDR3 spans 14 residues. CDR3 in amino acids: CASSPQGATDGYTF. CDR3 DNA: TGTGCCAGCAGCCCCCAGGGGGCTACGGATGGCTACACCTTC.

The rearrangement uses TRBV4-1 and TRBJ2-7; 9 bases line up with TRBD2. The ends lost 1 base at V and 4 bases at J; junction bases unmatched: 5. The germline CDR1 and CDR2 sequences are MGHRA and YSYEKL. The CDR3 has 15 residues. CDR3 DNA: TGCGCCAGCAGCCAAGGACTAGCGGACGTATACGAGCAGTACTTC. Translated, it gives CASSQGLADVYEQYF.

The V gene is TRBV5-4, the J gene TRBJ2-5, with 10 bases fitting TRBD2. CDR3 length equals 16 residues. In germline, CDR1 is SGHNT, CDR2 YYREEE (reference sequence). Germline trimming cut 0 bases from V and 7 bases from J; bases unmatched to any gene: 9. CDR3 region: CASSLARLAGAGTQYF. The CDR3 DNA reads TGTGCCAGCAGCTTGGCCCGGCTAGCGGGAGCCGGGACCCAGTACTTC.

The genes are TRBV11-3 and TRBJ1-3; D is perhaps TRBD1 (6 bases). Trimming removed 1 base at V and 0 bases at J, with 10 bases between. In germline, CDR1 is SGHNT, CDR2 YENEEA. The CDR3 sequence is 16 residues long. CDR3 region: CASSLGDIGSGNTIYF. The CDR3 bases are TGTGCCAGCAGCTTAGGGGACATCGGCTCTGGAAACACCATATATTTT.

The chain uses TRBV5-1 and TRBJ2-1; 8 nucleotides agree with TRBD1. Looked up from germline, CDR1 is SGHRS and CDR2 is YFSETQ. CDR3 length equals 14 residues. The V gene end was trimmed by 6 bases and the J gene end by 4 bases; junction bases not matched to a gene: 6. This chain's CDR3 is CASNYRTGYNEQFF. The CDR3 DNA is TGCGCCAGCAACTACAGGACAGGGTACAATGAGCAGTTCTTC.

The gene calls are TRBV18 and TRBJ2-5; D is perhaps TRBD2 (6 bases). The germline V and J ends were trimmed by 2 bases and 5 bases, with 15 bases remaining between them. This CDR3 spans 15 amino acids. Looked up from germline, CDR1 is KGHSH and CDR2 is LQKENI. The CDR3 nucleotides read TGTGCCAGCTCACCAGGTGTTCAGGCGGGGGAGACCCAGTACTTC. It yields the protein CASSPGVQAGETQYF.

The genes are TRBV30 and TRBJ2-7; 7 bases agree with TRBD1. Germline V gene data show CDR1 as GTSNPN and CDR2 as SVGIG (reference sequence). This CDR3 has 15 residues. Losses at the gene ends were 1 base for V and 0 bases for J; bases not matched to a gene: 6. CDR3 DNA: TGTGCCTGGAGTGCGACAGGGTTGAACTCCTACGAGCAGTACTTC. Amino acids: CAWSATGLNSYEQYF.

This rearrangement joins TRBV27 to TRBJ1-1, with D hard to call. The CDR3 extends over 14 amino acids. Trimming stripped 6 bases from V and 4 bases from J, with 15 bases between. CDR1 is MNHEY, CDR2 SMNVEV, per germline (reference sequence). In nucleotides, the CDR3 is TGTGCCAGCAGGAAGCGGGAAGGAGGCACTGAAGCTTTCTTT. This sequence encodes CASRKREGGTEAFF.

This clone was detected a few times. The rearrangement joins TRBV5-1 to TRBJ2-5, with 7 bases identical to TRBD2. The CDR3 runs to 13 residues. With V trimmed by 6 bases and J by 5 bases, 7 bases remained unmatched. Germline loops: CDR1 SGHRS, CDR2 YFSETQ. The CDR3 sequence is CASTLTSLETQYF. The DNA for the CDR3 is TGCGCCAGCACCCTGACTAGCCTCGAGACCCAGTACTTC.

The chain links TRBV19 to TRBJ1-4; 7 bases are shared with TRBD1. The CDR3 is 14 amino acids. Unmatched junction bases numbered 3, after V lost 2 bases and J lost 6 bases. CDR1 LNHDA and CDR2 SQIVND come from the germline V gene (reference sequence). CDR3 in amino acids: CASSIWQGDEKLFF. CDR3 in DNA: TGTGCCAGTAGTATATGGCAGGGGGATGAAAAACTGTTTTTT.